Below, 9 T cell receptor beta chains from the same sample are listed, as sequenced in a study of T-cell reconstitution after alpha-beta-depleted transplantation in children. Unique molecular identifiers featured in how the TCRbeta library was prepared. One entry per CDR3 protein results from TCRdb running MiXCR on the PCR reads. The sample gives around 100,000 distinct CDR3 sequences, 10% of which show up once; approximately 36% is in the top ten. The source material was PBMCs, sampled before TCRalphabeta/CD19-depleted stem cell transplant. These receptors were taken from a boy younger than 10 with acute lymphoblastic leukemia, due to receive a stem cell transplant.

This clonotype was seen more than once but under ten times. V gene TRBV5-1 combines with J gene TRBJ2-7; 7 bases fit TRBD1. The CDR3 contains 14 residues. Germline loops: CDR1 SGHRS, CDR2 YFSETQ. V was clipped by 3 bases and J by 3 bases; unmatched bases: 6. This CDR3 is CASSSKPGGYEQYF. The CDR3 DNA reads as TGCGCCAGCAGCTCGAAACCAGGGGGCTACGAGCAGTACTTC.

Regarding this clonotype: A much bigger clone sits one base away, suggesting this may be a read error. V gene TRBV4-1 combines with J gene TRBJ2-7; TRBD1 matches at 8 bases. The junction had 19 bases not matched to a gene; V was cut back by 4 bases and J by 2 bases. The V gene's germline CDR1 is MGHRA and CDR2 YSYEKL. The length of the CDR3 is 19 residues. The CDR3 loop is CASSPLRGTRDRRAYEQYF. The CDR3, as DNA: TGCGCCAGCAGCCCACTACGAGGGACCCGGGACAGGAGAGCCTACGAGCAGTACTTC.

This clonotype showed up just once. The V gene is TRBV7-2, the J gene TRBJ2-7; D is unresolved. The CDR3 is made up of 13 amino acids. Between the trimmed V and J ends, which lost 3 bases and 4 bases, there was a span of 10 bases. The germline V gene has CDR1 SGHTA and CDR2 FQGNSA. Written as DNA, the CDR3 is TGTGCCAGCAGCTTGGGCTCTAGGTACGAGCAGTACTTC. Its protein is CASSLGSRYEQYF.

The sample holds a few counts of this clonotype. The V call is TRBV29-1, the J call TRBJ2-1, with 9 bases that match TRBD2. V shed 2 bases, J shed 11 bases, and the junction held 10 bases outside the gene matches. The CDR3 runs 14 residues. Germline lookup yields CDR1 SQVTM and CDR2 ANQGSEA. The chain's CDR3 is CSVERVAGETKQFF. Here the CDR3 DNA reads TGCAGCGTTGAAAGAGTAGCGGGAGAAACAAAGCAGTTCTTC.

This chain links TRBV15 with TRBJ1-1; D gene unclear. Deletions cut 1 base from V and 3 bases from J, with 9 bases between. Germline-derived CDR1 and CDR2 are LNHNV and YYDKDF (reference sequence). The CDR3 consists of 14 residues. CDR3 protein: CATSRASADTEAFF. The CDR3, as DNA: TGTGCCACCAGCAGAGCCTCGGCGGACACTGAAGCTTTCTTT.

This clonotype was detected only a few times. The genes are TRBV20-1 and TRBJ2-7; TRBD1 agrees at 8 bases. With V trimmed by 1 base and J by 4 bases, 9 bases remained unmatched. Per the germline V gene, CDR1 is DFQATT and CDR2 is SNEGSKA (reference sequence). CDR3 length equals 15 residues. The CDR3 loop is CSARGTGGFAYEQYF. The CDR3 bases are TGCAGTGCTAGAGGTACAGGGGGTTTTGCTTACGAGCAGTACTTC.

This rearrangement joins TRBV20-1 to TRBJ2-7; TRBD1 matches at 8 bases. This CDR3 comprises 13 residues. V gave up 5 bases and J gave up 3 bases; unmatched junction bases: 6. Germline CDR1 and CDR2: DFQATT and SNEGSKA (reference sequence). The CDR3 nucleotides are TGCAGTGCTCTGGACAGGGAACGCTACGAGCAGTACTTC. Translated: CSALDRERYEQYF.

This clonotype was counted a few times. V is TRBV20-1 and J is TRBJ2-5; 11 bases line up with TRBD2. From germline, CDR1 is DFQATT and CDR2 SNEGSKA (reference sequence). The CDR3 is 16 amino acids. The V and J ends lost 0 bases and 4 bases, in that order; junction bases with no gene match: 7. CDR3 coding DNA: TGCAGTGCTAGAGATATCCTAGCGGGAGGATTAGAGACCCAGTACTTC. Its translation: CSARDILAGGLETQYF.

This chain joins TRBV20-1 and TRBJ1-4; D uncertain. V lost 5 bases, J lost 2 bases, and 9 bases lay in between. This CDR3 has 13 residues. Germline lookup yields CDR1 DFQATT and CDR2 SNEGSKA (reference sequence). This CDR3 reads CSASRSTNEKLFF. In DNA form, the CDR3 reads TGCAGTGCTTCGAGGAGCACTAATGAAAAACTGTTTTTT.